This T cell receptor (beta chain) was sequenced during a study of human T cells and chemical hapten exposure. TCRdb reprocessed the RACE reads with MiXCR, giving one entry per CDR3 protein. This table has 120,000 or so distinct CDR3 sequences, approximately 13% appearing once. CDR1 is SGHNT, CDR2 YYREEE, per germline (reference sequence). Trimming took 4 bases from V and 0 from J; bases not matched to a gene: 9. This CDR3 contains 17 residues. The time point is: pre-sensitization, week 0. Indicated treatment: therapeutic diphenylcyclopropenone sensitization with weekly scalp DPC. The sequenced sample was whole blood, obtained in connection with sensitization to the hapten diphenylcyclopropenone (DPC). This chain links TRBV5-4 with TRBJ1-4; the match to TRBD1 covers 7 bases. This sequence originates from a woman aged 18 to 35 with alopecia areata. Some clones in this sample may be carry-over from other donors' samples. The CDR3 DNA reads TGTGCCAGCAGCCCAGAGGGGGCGGCGGCAACTAATGAAAAACTGTTTTTT. It codes for CASSPEGAAATNEKLFF.